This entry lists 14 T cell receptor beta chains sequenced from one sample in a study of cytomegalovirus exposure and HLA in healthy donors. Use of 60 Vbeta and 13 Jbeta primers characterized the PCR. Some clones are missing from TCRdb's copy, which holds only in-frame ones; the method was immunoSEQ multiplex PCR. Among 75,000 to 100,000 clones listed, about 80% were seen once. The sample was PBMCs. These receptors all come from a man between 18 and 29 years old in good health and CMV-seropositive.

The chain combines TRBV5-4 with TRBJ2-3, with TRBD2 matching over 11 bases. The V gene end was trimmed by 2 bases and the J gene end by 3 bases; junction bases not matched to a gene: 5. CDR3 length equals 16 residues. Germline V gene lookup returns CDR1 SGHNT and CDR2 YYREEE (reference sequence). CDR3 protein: CASSFSGGAVTDTQYF. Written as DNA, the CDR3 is TGTGCCAGCAGCTTTAGCGGGGGGGCGGTTACAGATACGCAGTATTTT.

CDR3 nucleotides: TGTGCCTGGACCCGTGGGCAGGGTAATGAAAAACTGTTTTTT. Residues: CAWTRGQGNEKLFF. The chain carries TRBV30 and TRBJ1-4; D is perhaps TRBD1 (5 bases). CDR1 GTSNPN and CDR2 SVGIG come from the germline V gene (reference sequence). The CDR3 loop spans 14 amino acids. V was pared by 4 bases and J by 4 bases, with 13 bases between. Full variable domain (outside the CDR3, taken from reference TRBV30 and TRBJ1-4): SQTIHQWPATLVQPVGSPLSLECTVEGTSNPNLYWYRQAAGRGLQLLFYSVGIGQISSEVPQNLSASRPQDRQFILSSKKLLLSDSGFYLCAWTRGQGNEKLFFGSGTQLSVL.

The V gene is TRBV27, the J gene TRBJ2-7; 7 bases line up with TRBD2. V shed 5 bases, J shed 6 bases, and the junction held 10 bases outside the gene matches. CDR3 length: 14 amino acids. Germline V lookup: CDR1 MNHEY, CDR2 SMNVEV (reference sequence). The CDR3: CASSPRLAAGEQYF. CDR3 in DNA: TGTGCCAGCAGTCCGCGTCTAGCGGCAGGCGAGCAGTACTTC.

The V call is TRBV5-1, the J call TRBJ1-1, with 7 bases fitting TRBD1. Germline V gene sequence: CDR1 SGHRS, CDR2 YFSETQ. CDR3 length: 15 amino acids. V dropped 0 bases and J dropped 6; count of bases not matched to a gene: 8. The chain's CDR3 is CASSLGQGNRAEAFF. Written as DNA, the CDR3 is TGCGCCAGCAGCTTGGGACAGGGTAATCGGGCTGAAGCTTTCTTT.

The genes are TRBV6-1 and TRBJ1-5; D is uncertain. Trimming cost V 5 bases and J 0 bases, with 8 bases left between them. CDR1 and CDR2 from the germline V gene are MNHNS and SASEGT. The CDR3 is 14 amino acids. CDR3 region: CASSFSSSNQPQHF. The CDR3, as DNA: TGTGCCAGCAGTTTTTCCAGTAGCAATCAGCCCCAGCATTTT.

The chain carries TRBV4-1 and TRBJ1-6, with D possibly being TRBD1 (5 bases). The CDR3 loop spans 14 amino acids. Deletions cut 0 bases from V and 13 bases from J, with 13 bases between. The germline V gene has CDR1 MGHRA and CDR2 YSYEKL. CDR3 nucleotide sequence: TGCGCCAGCAGCCAAGATGTGGGGCGGCAGCCCCTCCACTTT. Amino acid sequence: CASSQDVGRQPLHF.

CDR3 sequence: CATAPGTGSLYEQFF. The CDR3 bases are TGTGCCACAGCCCCCGGGACAGGGTCCCTCTATGAGCAGTTCTTC. The chain joins TRBV19 to TRBJ2-1; 9 bases agree with TRBD1. V dropped 10 bases and J dropped 8; count of bases not matched to a gene: 15. This CDR3 spans 15 amino acids. Germline V gene sequence: CDR1 LNHDA, CDR2 SQIVND (reference sequence).

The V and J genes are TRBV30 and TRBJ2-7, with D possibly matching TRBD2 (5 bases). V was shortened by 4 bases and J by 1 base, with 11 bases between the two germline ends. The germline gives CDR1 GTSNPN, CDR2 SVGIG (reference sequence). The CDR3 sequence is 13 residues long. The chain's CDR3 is CAWKLAVSYEQYF. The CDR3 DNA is TGTGCCTGGAAGCTAGCAGTGTCCTACGAGCAGTACTTC.

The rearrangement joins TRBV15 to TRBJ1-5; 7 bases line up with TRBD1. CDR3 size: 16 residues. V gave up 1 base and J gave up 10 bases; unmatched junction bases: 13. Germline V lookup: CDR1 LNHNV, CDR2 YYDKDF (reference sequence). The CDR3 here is CATSRGRDSLFGPQHF. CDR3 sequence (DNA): TGTGCCACCAGCAGAGGAAGGGACAGTCTTTTTGGACCCCAGCATTTT.

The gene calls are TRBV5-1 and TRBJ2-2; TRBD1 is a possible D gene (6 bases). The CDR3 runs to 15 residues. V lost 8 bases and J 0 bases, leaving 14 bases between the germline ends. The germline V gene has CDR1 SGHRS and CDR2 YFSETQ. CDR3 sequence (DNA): TGCGCCAGTACCCTCAAGGGGGCGAACACCGGGGAGCTGTTTTTT. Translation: CASTLKGANTGELFF.

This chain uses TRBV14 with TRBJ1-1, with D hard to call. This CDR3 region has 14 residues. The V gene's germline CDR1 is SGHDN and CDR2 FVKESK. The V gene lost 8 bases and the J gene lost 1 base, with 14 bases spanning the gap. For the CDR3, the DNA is TGTGCCAGCGGCCCACGAGGAGGGAACACTGAAGCTTTCTTT. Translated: CASGPRGGNTEAFF.

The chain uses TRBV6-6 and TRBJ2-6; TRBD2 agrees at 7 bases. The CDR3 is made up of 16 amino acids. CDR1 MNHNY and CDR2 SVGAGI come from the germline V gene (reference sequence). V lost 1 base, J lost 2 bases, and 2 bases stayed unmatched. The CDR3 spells CASSYWRGTGANVLTF. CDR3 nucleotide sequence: TGTGCCAGCAGTTACTGGCGGGGGACTGGGGCCAACGTCCTGACTTTC.

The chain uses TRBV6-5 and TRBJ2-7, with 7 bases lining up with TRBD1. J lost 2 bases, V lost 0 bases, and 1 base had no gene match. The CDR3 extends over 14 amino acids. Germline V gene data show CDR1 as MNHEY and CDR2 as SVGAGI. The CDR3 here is CASSYSDRTYEQYF. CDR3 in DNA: TGTGCCAGCAGTTACTCGGACAGGACCTACGAGCAGTACTTC.

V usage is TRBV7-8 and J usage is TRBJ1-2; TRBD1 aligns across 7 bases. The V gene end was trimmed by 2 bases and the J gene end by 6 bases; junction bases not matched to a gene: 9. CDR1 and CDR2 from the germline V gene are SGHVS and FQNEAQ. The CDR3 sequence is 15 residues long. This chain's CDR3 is CASSLRGRVLDGYTF. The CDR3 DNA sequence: TGTGCCAGCAGCTTAAGGGGGCGCGTGTTGGATGGCTACACCTTC.